These 32 T cell receptor beta chains came from one sample sequenced in a study of CD8 T cells in Susac syndrome. The authors reverse transcribed 0.5 to 1 ug RNA with random hexamers. MiXCR, applied by TCRdb to the immunoSEQ multiplex PCR reads, yields one record per CDR3 protein. The table lists under 200,000 distinct CDR3 sequences, approximately 96% of them singletons, with 0.15% to 0.2% in the top ten. Sequenced input: CD8+ T cells from PBMCs. Source of these receptors: a human donor with multiple sclerosis.

The genes are TRBV3-1 and TRBJ2-7; TRBD1 or TRBD2 may be the D gene (5 bases each). Germline lookup yields CDR1 LGHDT and CDR2 YNNKEL (reference sequence). V shed 1 base and J shed 6 bases, with 13 bases lying between them. This CDR3 is built from 14 residues. This CDR3 is CASSQVVSGLEQYF. Written as DNA, the CDR3 is TGTGCCAGCAGCCAAGTGGTTTCGGGGCTCGAGCAGTACTTC.

The chain couples TRBV7-9 to TRBJ2-7; TRBD1 aligns across 9 bases. Germline V CDR1 and CDR2: SEHNR, FQNEAQ (reference sequence). This CDR3 is 15 amino acids long. Trimming at V came to 5 bases and at J to 4 bases, leaving 9 bases not matched to a gene. This CDR3 is CASSHTGTGWYEQYF. Written as DNA, the CDR3 is TGTGCCAGCAGCCACACCGGGACAGGGTGGTACGAGCAGTACTTC.

This clonotype occurred once. This chain connects TRBV28 to TRBJ2-1, with 8 bases matching TRBD2. CDR3 size: 15 residues. The V gene end was trimmed by 6 bases and the J gene end by 9 bases; junction bases not matched to a gene: 13. CDR1 MDHEN and CDR2 SYDVKM come from the germline V gene. CDR3 in amino acids: CASSPGKREIVEQFF. The CDR3 DNA reads as TGTGCCAGCAGCCCCGGCAAGCGGGAGATCGTTGAGCAGTTCTTC.

The chain is built from TRBV7-9 and TRBJ2-2; D uncertain. The CDR3 contains 12 residues. The germline V and J ends were trimmed by 1 base and 6 bases, with 3 bases remaining between them. From germline, CDR1 is SEHNR and CDR2 FQNEAQ (reference sequence). In nucleotides, the CDR3 is TGTGCCAGCAGCTTAGGTTCCGGGGAGCTGTTTTTT. Translated, it gives CASSLGSGELFF.

The rearrangement links TRBV18 to TRBJ1-2; 7 bases line up with TRBD1. Trimming at V came to 0 bases and at J to 4 bases, leaving 8 bases not matched to a gene. The germline CDR1 and CDR2 sequences are KGHSH and LQKENI. The CDR3 totals 16 residues. The chain's CDR3 is CASSPPPGTGVYGYTF. The CDR3, as DNA: TGTGCCAGCTCACCACCGCCCGGAACAGGGGTCTATGGCTACACCTTC. The variable domain in full, completed from reference TRBV18 and TRBJ1-2, reads NAGVMQNPRHLVRRRGQEARLRCSPMKGHSHVYWYRQLPEEGLKFMVYLQKENIIDESGMPKERFSAEFPKEGPSILRIQQVVRGDSAAYFCASSPPPGTGVYGYTFGSGTRLTVV.

V is TRBV4-1 and J is TRBJ1-1; D is uncertain. This CDR3 spans 18 amino acids. V was trimmed by 0 bases and J by 0 bases, leaving 17 bases between them. Looked up from germline, CDR1 is MGHRA and CDR2 is YSYEKL. The DNA for the CDR3 is TGCGCCAGCAGCCAAGACCTTGGCGGCTTAGGGTTGAACACTGAAGCTTTCTTT. Its translation: CASSQDLGGLGLNTEAFF.

The J gene is TRBJ1-1, the V gene TRBV5-4, with D hard to call. The CDR3 consists of 14 residues. Trimming took off 3 bases at V and 3 bases at J, with 12 bases between the two ends. In germline, CDR1 is SGHNT, CDR2 YYREEE (reference sequence). The chain's CDR3 is CASSSGFGDTEAFF. The DNA of the CDR3 is TGTGCCAGCAGCTCAGGTTTCGGGGACACTGAAGCTTTCTTT. The variable domain in full, with the rest retrieved from reference TRBV5-4 and TRBJ1-1, is ETGVTQSPTHLIKTRGQQVTLRCSSQSGHNTVSWYQQALGQGPQFIFQYYREEENGRGNFPPRFSGLQFPNYSSELNVNALELDDSALYLCASSSGFGDTEAFFGQGTRLTVV.

This chain uses TRBV4-2 with TRBJ2-1, with 8 bases fitting TRBD2. CDR1 and CDR2 from the germline V gene are LGHNA and YNFKEQ. V was clipped by 0 bases and J by 9 bases; unmatched bases: 7. CDR3 length: 15 amino acids. The CDR3 is CASSQEMGLVVEQFF. The CDR3, as DNA: TGTGCCAGCAGCCAAGAGATGGGACTAGTTGTTGAGCAGTTCTTC.

This clonotype appeared a single time. The chain employs TRBV9 and TRBJ2-1; the match to TRBD2 covers 8 bases. CDR3 length: 16 amino acids. The germline gives CDR1 SGDLS, CDR2 YYNGEE. After removal of 4 bases from V and 1 base from J, the junction contained 7 bases not matched to a gene. This chain's CDR3 is CASSSGSGTSYNEQFF. Here the CDR3 DNA reads TGTGCCAGCAGCTCGGGTAGCGGGACTTCCTACAATGAGCAGTTCTTC.

The J gene is TRBJ2-5, the V gene TRBV5-1, with 14 bases that match TRBD2. Looked up from germline, CDR1 is SGHRS and CDR2 is YFSETQ. V trimming: 3 bases; J trimming: 5 bases; junction bases outside the gene matches: 3. This CDR3 spans 15 amino acids. Here the CDR3 reads CASSSWTSGGETQYF. As DNA, the CDR3 is TGCGCCAGCAGCTCCTGGACTAGCGGGGGGGAGACCCAGTACTTC.

V is TRBV27 and J is TRBJ2-3; D remains ambiguous. This CDR3 has 14 amino acids. Germline lookup yields CDR1 MNHEY and CDR2 SMNVEV (reference sequence). Deletions cut 4 bases from V and 1 base from J, with 9 bases between. The CDR3: CASSSIRGTDTQYF. As DNA, the CDR3 is TGTGCCAGCAGTTCAATAAGAGGCACAGATACGCAGTATTTT.

The chain uses TRBV29-1 and TRBJ2-5; D is perhaps TRBD1 (6 bases). V shed 7 bases and J shed 4 bases, with 19 bases lying between them. The CDR3 is 14 residues long. Germline lookup yields CDR1 SQVTM and CDR2 ANQGSEA. The CDR3 sequence: CSAYRDGDAETQYF. The CDR3 DNA is TGCAGCGCCTACAGGGATGGGGATGCAGAGACCCAGTACTTC.

The chain couples TRBV9 to TRBJ1-2, with 7 bases identical to TRBD1. The germline V gene has CDR1 SGDLS and CDR2 YYNGEE. The CDR3 totals 16 residues. The J segment lost 1 base and the V segment lost 3 bases, leaving 9 bases of the junction unmatched. CDR3 DNA sequence: TGTGCCAGCAGCGGACATCAGGGGGGGATTAACTATGGCTACACCTTC. This translates into CASSGHQGGINYGYTF.

V is TRBV28 and J is TRBJ2-2, with no clear D. Trimming left V 3 bases short and J 7 bases short, with 3 bases between. Germline assignment: CDR1 MDHEN and CDR2 SYDVKM. CDR3 length equals 11 residues. CDR3 protein: CASSLIGELFF. DNA for the CDR3: TGTGCCAGCAGTTTGATCGGGGAGCTGTTTTTT. Full variable domain (missing parts from reference TRBV28 and TRBJ2-2): DVKVTQSSRYLVKRTGEKVFLECVQDMDHENMFWYRQDPGLGLRLIYFSYDVKMKEKGDIPEGYSVSREKKERFSLILESASTNQTSMYLCASSLIGELFFGEGSRLTVL.

The chain is built from TRBV12-3 or TRBV12-4 and TRBJ2-1; 7 positions agree with TRBD1. Unmatched junction bases numbered 10, after V lost 4 bases and J lost 7 bases. This CDR3 comprises 15 residues. This chain's CDR3 is CASSSTGLTWNEQFF. The DNA of the CDR3 is TGTGCCAGCAGTTCGACAGGGTTGACGTGGAATGAGCAGTTCTTC.

The chain is built from TRBV13 and TRBJ2-3; 14 bases map to TRBD2. CDR3 length: 16 residues. With 4 bases clipped from V and 5 bases from J, the junction kept 5 bases outside the gene matches. Germline V lookup: CDR1 PRHDT, CDR2 FYEKMQ (reference sequence). The CDR3 loop reads CASSSTSGRAGDTQYF. CDR3 sequence (DNA): TGTGCCAGCAGCTCGACTAGCGGGAGGGCCGGAGATACGCAGTATTTT.

The chain links TRBV7-9 to TRBJ2-3, with D uncertain. V was pared by 5 bases and J by 2 bases, with 8 bases between. Germline V CDR1 and CDR2: SEHNR, FQNEAQ (reference sequence). The CDR3 length is 13 residues. The CDR3 sequence: CASSVLITDTQYF. As DNA, the CDR3 is TGTGCCAGCAGCGTTTTGATCACAGATACGCAGTATTTT.

The chain employs TRBV7-9 and TRBJ1-6; no clear D. V was pared by 8 bases and J by 10 bases, with 12 bases between. The germline V gene has CDR1 SEHNR and CDR2 FQNEAQ (reference sequence). The CDR3 runs 12 residues. The CDR3 spells CASSDGDSPLHF. For the CDR3, the DNA is TGTGCCAGCTCAGATGGAGACTCACCCCTCCACTTT.

This chain links TRBV24-1 with TRBJ2-6; D is possibly TRBD1 (6 bases). The CDR3 is 15 residues long. Per germline, CDR1 KGHDR and CDR2 SFDVKD. With 7 bases removed from V and 1 base from J, the gap between germline ends came to 10 bases. The CDR3 loop is CATSGTPSGANVLTF. The CDR3 DNA reads as TGTGCCACCAGCGGGACACCTTCTGGGGCCAACGTCCTGACTTTC.

The V and J genes are TRBV6-2 or TRBV6-3 and TRBJ2-5; 10 bases align to TRBD2. The CDR3 is 18 residues long. J was trimmed by 5 bases and V by 0 bases; bases with no gene match: 12. Germline V CDR1 and CDR2: MNHEY, SVGEGT. The CDR3 spells CASSYSRASGSAMETQYF. In nucleotides, the CDR3 is TGTGCCAGCAGTTACTCGAGGGCTAGCGGGAGCGCAATGGAGACCCAGTACTTC.

The rearrangement links TRBV10-3 to TRBJ2-7, with a weak D call TRBD2 (6 bases). Deletions cut 2 bases from V and 6 bases from J, with 11 bases between. CDR3 length equals 13 residues. The germline V gene has CDR1 ENHRY and CDR2 SYGVKD. The CDR3 nucleotides read TGTGCCATCAGTGAGGAGTCCGGGAGCGAGCAGTACTTC. It codes for CAISEESGSEQYF.

The V call is TRBV2, the J call TRBJ1-6; 7 bases are shared with TRBD1. The CDR3 runs 13 residues. The V and J ends lost 8 bases and 4 bases, in that order; junction bases with no gene match: 2. Germline CDR1 is SNHLY and CDR2 is FYNNEI. CDR3 residues: CASRDRYNSPLHF. CDR3 DNA sequence: TGTGCCAGCCGGGACAGATATAATTCACCCCTCCACTTT.

CDR3 coding DNA: TGTGCCAGCAGCGCCGAGGGGAGGGGCTGGGACGGGGAGCTGTTTTTT. Protein product: CASSAEGRGWDGELFF. This sequence joins TRBV9 and TRBJ2-2; 7 bases agree with TRBD2. V shed 3 bases, J shed 7 bases, and the junction held 12 bases outside the gene matches. The CDR3 consists of 16 residues. CDR1 and CDR2 (germline): SGDLS, YYNGEE.

This clonotype was picked up a small number of times. The junction does not match germline at one end; this may be a read error. CDR3 in DNA: TGTGCCATCAGTGAGTCATGGGGGAGTACTGAAGCTTTCTTT. Its protein is CAISESWGSTEAFF. The rearrangement joins TRBV6-1 to TRBJ1-1, with D possibly TRBD1 on 5 matching bases. The CDR3 is 14 amino acids. Germline assignment: CDR1 MNHNS and CDR2 SASEGT.

This chain connects TRBV11-2 to TRBJ2-6, with D hard to call. The CDR3 has 14 residues. V was shortened by 1 base and J by 3 bases, with 4 bases between the two germline ends. CDR1 is SGHAT and CDR2 is FQNNGV in the germline V gene. CDR3 nucleotide sequence: TGTGCCAGCAGCTTAGCGCTTGGGGCCAACGTCCTGACTTTC. Translated: CASSLALGANVLTF.

The rearrangement links TRBV5-4 to TRBJ2-7, with 7 bases identical to TRBD1. The ends lost 4 bases at V and 4 bases at J; junction bases unmatched: 11. Germline-derived CDR1 and CDR2 are SGHNT and YYREEE (reference sequence). The CDR3 has 15 residues. The CDR3 region is CASSRPGDSEYEQYF. The CDR3 nucleotides read TGTGCCAGCAGCCGACCCGGGGACAGTGAGTACGAGCAGTACTTC.

The V and J genes are TRBV27 and TRBJ1-2; D possibly corresponds to TRBD1 (6 bases). CDR1 MNHEY and CDR2 SMNVEV come from the germline V gene (reference sequence). The CDR3 extends over 13 amino acids. Trimming shortened V by 4 bases and J by 4 bases, and 10 bases separated the two germline ends. CDR3 DNA sequence: TGTGCCAGCAGTTACGGACAGAGCTATGGCTACACCTTC. Translating gives CASSYGQSYGYTF.

The chain carries TRBV20-1 and TRBJ1-5; D is uncertain. V was cut by 6 bases and J by 3 bases, with 9 bases left in between. CDR3 size: 12 residues. In germline, CDR1 is DFQATT, CDR2 SNEGSKA (reference sequence). Here the CDR3 reads CSAVLDNQPQHF. CDR3 sequence (DNA): TGCAGTGCCGTTTTAGACAATCAGCCCCAGCATTTT.

DNA of the CDR3: TGTGCTAGTGGTTTGTCCACAGATACGCAGTATTTT. Its translation is CASGLSTDTQYF. This chain links TRBV12-5 with TRBJ2-3; D not resolved. Deletions cut 2 bases from V and 2 bases from J, with 2 bases between. The CDR3 totals 12 residues. CDR1 and CDR2 (germline): LGHNT, FRNRAP.

The table lists this clonotype with a count of one. DNA for the CDR3: TGTGCCAGCAGCCAGAGGGGGGGCCACACAGATACGCAGTATTTT. It is translated as CASSQRGGHTDTQYF. The chain carries TRBV3-1 and TRBJ2-3; perhaps TRBD2 as D (7 bases). Germline V gene lookup returns CDR1 LGHDT and CDR2 YNNKEL (reference sequence). The V and J ends lost 3 bases and 2 bases respectively, with 12 bases between them. The CDR3 is 15 residues long.

The V and J genes are TRBV29-1 and TRBJ2-3; D unclear. The CDR3 is 16 residues long. Trimming cost V 0 bases and J 1 base, with 14 bases left between them. Germline values: CDR1 SQVTM, CDR2 ANQGSEA. The CDR3 reads CSVEDRKGRGTDTQYF. Here the CDR3 DNA reads TGCAGCGTTGAAGATCGGAAAGGGCGCGGCACAGATACGCAGTATTTT.

The chain carries TRBV6-2 or TRBV6-3 and TRBJ1-5; TRBD1 is a possible D gene (6 bases). This CDR3 is built from 15 residues. From germline, CDR1 is MNHEY and CDR2 SVGEGT. Trimming cost V 2 bases and J 4 bases, with 12 bases left between them. CDR3 in DNA: TGTGCCAGCAGTTACACTCGGACAGAAAATCAGCCCCAGCATTTT. Translated, it gives CASSYTRTENQPQHF.